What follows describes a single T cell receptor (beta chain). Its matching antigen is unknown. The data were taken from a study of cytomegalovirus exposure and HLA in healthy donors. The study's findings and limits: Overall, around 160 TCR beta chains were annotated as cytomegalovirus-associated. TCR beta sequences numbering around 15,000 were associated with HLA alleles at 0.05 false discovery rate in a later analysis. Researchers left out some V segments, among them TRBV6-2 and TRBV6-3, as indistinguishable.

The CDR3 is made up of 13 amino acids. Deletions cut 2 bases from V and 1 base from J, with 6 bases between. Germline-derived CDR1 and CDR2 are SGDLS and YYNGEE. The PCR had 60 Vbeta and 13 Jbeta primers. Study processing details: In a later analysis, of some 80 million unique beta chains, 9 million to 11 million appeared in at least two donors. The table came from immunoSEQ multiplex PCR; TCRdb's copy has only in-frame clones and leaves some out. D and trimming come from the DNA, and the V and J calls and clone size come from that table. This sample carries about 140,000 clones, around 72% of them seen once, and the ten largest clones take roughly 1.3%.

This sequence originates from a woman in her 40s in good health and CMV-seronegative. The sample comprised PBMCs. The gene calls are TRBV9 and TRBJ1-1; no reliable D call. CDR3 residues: CASSVVWNTEAFF. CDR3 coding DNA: TGTGCCAGCAGCGTCGTCTGGAACACTGAAGCTTTCTTT.